This T cell receptor (beta chain) was documented in a study of response to subunit inactivated influenza vaccine. This clonotype was counted between two and nine times. Its antigen is not identified. In germline, CDR1 is SGHVS, CDR2 FQNEAQ. V shed 4 bases and J 6 bases; nucleotides not matched to a gene: 13. The CDR3 contains 16 residues. One entry per CDR3 protein, called by TCRdb with MiXCR from the RT-PCR reads. The table shows approximately 500,000 distinct CDR3 sequences, with 10% to 15% occurring only once. Study results and caveats: Authors proposed each seasonal influenza vaccination draws in few new T cells.

This material consisted of PBMCs from blood, taken more than 35 days after vaccination. The rearrangement links TRBV7-8 to TRBJ1-2; 8 bases are a match to TRBD1. This TCR derives from a man in his fifties who received an inactivated influenza vaccine. The CDR3 region is CASSSIEGQDGDGYTF. The CDR3 DNA reads as TGTGCCAGCAGCTCCATCGAGGGACAGGACGGGGATGGCTACACCTTC.